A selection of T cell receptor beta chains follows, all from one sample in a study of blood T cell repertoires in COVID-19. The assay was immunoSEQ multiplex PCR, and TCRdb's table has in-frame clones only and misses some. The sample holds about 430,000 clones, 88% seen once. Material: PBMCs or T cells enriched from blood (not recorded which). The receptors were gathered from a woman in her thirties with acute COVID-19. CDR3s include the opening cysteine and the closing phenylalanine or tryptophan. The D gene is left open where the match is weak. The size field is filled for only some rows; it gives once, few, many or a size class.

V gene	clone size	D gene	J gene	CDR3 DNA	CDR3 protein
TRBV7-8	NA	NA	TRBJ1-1	TGTGCCAGCAGCTTAGCCCCTCTCACTGAAGCTTTCTTT	CASSLAPLTEAFF
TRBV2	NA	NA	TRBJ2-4	TGTGCCAGCAGCCTCGCCGGGGTGGACATTCAGTACTTC	CASSLAGVDIQYF
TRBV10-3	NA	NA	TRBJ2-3	TGTGCCATCGGGGAAAGACAGAAGCCTACAGATACGCAGTATTTT	CAIGERQKPTDTQYF
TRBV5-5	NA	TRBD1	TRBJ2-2	TGTGCCAGCAGCCCCAGACAGGGGGCGGTCACCGGGGAGCTGTTTTTT	CASSPRQGAVTGELFF
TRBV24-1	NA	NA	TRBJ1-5	TGTGCCACCAGTGTGGCGGGGGCCTTGGGCAATCAGCCCCAGCATTTT	CATSVAGALGNQPQHF
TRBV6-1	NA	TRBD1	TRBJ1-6	TGTGCCAGCAGCCTCGGACAGGGGAATTCACCCCTCCACTTT	CASSLGQGNSPLHF
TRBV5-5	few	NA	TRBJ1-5	TGTGCCAGCAGCTTGGTGACTTTAGCAGGGAGGTCCAATCAGCCCCAGCATTTT	CASSLVTLAGRSNQPQHF
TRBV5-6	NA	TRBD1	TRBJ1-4	TGTGCCAGCAGCTGGGGACAGGGGCCCCTATTCGATGAAAAACTGTTTTTT	CASSWGQGPLFDEKLFF
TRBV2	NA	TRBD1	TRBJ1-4	TGTGCCAGCAGTGCGAGGGGGCGTAATGAAAAACTGTTTTTT	CASSARGRNEKLFF
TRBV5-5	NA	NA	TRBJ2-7	TGTGCCAGCAGCTCCGAAACAGGGTTCTACGAGCAGTACTTC	CASSSETGFYEQYF
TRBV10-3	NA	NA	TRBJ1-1	TGTGCCATCAGTGAGTTAGGGGCAGTTGAAGCTTTCTTT	CAISELGAVEAFF
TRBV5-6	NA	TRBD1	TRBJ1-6	TGTGCCAGCAGCAACGGACAGGCCTATAATTCACCCCTCCACTTT	CASSNGQAYNSPLHF
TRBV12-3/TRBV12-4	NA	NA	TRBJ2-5	TGTGCCAGCAGGAGGGACTCGGAGGAGACCCAGTACTTC	CASRRDSEETQYF
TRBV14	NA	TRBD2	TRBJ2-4	TGTGCCAGCAGCCAAGAATGGGACCGGGGGGGCATTCAGTACTTC	CASSQEWDRGGIQYF
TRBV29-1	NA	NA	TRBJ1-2	TGCAGCGTTGATCGGGCAGGGCACTATGGCTACACCTTC	CSVDRAGHYGYTF
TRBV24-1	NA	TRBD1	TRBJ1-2	TGTGCCACCAGTGACCCGACAGGGGTCTATGGCTACACCTTC	CATSDPTGVYGYTF
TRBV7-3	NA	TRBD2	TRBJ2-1	TGTGCCAGCAGCTCTAGCGGGGGGGCGTATGAGCAGTTCTTC	CASSSSGGAYEQFF
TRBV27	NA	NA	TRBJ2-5	TGTGCCAGCAGTTTTAATCGGGAAGAGACCCAGTACTTC	CASSFNREETQYF
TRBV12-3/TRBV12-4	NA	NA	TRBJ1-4	TGTGCCAGCAGTTTCCGGGTGGAAAAACTGTTTTTT	CASSFRVEKLFF
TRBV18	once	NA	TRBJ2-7	TGTGCCAGCTCACTTCCCGCGGCTTTCTCATTAGGGAGGGAGCAGTACTTC	CASSLPAAFSLGREQYF
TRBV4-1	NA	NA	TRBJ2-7	TGCGCCAGCAGCCAAGAGGCGGGAATGGTACCCTACGAGCAGTACTTC	CASSQEAGMVPYEQYF
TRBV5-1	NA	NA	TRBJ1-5	TGCGCCAGCAGCGAGGGGGGCAATCAGCCCCAGCATTTT	CASSEGGNQPQHF
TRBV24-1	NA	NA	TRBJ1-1	TGTGCCACCCGGGGGGGCTCTGAAGCTTTCTTT	CATRGGSEAFF
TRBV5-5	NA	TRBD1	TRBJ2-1	TGTGCCAGCAGCTTACAGGGGGCTCTTCGGTTCTTC	CASSLQGALRFF
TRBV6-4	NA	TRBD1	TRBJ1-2	TGTGCCAGCAGTGACATCGCAGGGGGCATCTATGGCTACACCTTC	CASSDIAGGIYGYTF
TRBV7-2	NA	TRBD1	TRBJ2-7	TGTGCCAGCAGCTTAGCGAGGGACAGGGGAAACTACGAGCAGTACTTC	CASSLARDRGNYEQYF
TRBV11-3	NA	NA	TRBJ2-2	TGTGCCAGCAGCCGACGGCAGCGGATCGACACCGGGGAGCTGTTTTTT	CASSRRQRIDTGELFF
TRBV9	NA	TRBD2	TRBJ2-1	TGTGCCAGCAGCGTGACTAGCGGGGGCGCCAATGAGCAGTTCTTC	CASSVTSGGANEQFF
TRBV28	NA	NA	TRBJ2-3	TGTGCCAGTTCGGGTCCCCAGGGAGATACGCAGTATTTT	CASSGPQGDTQYF
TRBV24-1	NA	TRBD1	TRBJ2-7	TGTGCCACCAGTGACACGGGACAGACCCCCTACGAGCAGTACTTC	CATSDTGQTPYEQYF
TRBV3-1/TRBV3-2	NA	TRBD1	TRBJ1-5	TGTGCCAGCGGGGACAGGGTGGATCAGCCCCAGCATTTT	CASGDRVDQPQHF
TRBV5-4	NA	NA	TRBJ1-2	TGTGCCAGCAGTTTGATTGGGGCAGGGCCATCCTATGGCTACACCTTC	CASSLIGAGPSYGYTF
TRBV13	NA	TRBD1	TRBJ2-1	TGTGCCAGCAGCCTAGGACAGGATCAGAAGTTCTTC	CASSLGQDQKFF
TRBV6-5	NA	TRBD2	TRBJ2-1	TGTGCCAGCAGTTCCGGACTAGTGAGGAATGAGCAGTTCTTC	CASSSGLVRNEQFF
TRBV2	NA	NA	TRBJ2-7	TGTGCCAGTAGACTTGGCGAATACGAGCAGTACTTC	CASRLGEYEQYF
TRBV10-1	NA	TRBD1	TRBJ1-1	TGCGCCAGCAGTGAGGCTGGGACAGGGATGAACACTGAAGCTTTCTTT	CASSEAGTGMNTEAFF
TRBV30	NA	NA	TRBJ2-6	TGTGCCTGGAGTGAGGGAGGAGGGAGGTCTGGGGCCAACGTCCTGACTTTC	CAWSEGGGRSGANVLTF
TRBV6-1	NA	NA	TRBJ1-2	TGTGCCAGCAGTGAGGGGGGGATAATATTACTTGGCTACACCTTC	CASSEGGIILLGYTF
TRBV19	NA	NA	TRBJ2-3	TGTGCCAGTAGCCTCAGGGACTTCCCGCCCACAGATACGCAGTATTTT	CASSLRDFPPTDTQYF
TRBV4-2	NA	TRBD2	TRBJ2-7	TGTGCCAGCAGCCAAGGGGTTAGCGGGGGGGCCTTTTCCTACGAGCAGTACTTC	CASSQGVSGGAFSYEQYF
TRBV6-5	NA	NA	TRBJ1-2	TGTGCCAGCGAAGTTGGTGGGAGCTATGGCTACACCTTC	CASEVGGSYGYTF
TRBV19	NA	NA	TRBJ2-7	TGTGCCAGTAGTATAAGCGGGACAGGCCCCTACGAGCAGTACTTC	CASSISGTGPYEQYF
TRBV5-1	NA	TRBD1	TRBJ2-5	TGCGCCAGCAGGGAGGGACAGGAAGAGACCCAGTACTTC	CASREGQEETQYF
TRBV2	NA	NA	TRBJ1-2	TGTGCCAGCAGGAAGGGGCAGGGCGTCTATGGCTACACCTTC	CASRKGQGVYGYTF
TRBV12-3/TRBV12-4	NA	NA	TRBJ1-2	TGTGCCAGCAGTCTTCCAGGGGTTGGCTACACCTTC	CASSLPGVGYTF
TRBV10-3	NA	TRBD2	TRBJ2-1	TGTGCCACCTCACTAGCGGGGGCCGAAAACAATGAGCAGTTCTTC	CATSLAGAENNEQFF
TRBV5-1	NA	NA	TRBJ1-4	TGCGCCAGCAGCTTGGGAGTGATAACTAATGAAAAACTGTTTTTT	CASSLGVITNEKLFF
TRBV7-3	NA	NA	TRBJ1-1	TGTGCCAGCAGCTCCAGGGGGAACACTGAAGCTTTCTTT	CASSSRGNTEAFF
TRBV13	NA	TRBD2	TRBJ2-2	TGTGCCAGCAGGCGAGCGGGGGTCGGTAGAGGCGGGGAGCTGTTTTTT	CASRRAGVGRGGELFF
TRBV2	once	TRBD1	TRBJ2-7	TGTGCCAGCAGTCGCGATTCCGGGACAGGGACATACGAGCAGTACTTC	CASSRDSGTGTYEQYF
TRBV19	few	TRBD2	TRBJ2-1	TGTGCCAGTAGTACGAATATTGGACTAGCCTACAATGAGCAGTTCTTC	CASSTNIGLAYNEQFF
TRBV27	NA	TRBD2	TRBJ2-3	TGTGCCAGCAGTTCTAGGTCTAGCGGGGGGGCCCGCACAGATACGCAGTATTTT	CASSSRSSGGARTDTQYF
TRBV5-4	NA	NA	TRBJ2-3	TGTGCCAGCAGCCAAGGGGCGTCGCAGTATTTT	CASSQGASQYF
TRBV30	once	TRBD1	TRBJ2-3	TGTGCCTGGACTTTGGGACAGCCAGATACGCAGTATTTT	CAWTLGQPDTQYF
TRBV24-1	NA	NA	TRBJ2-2	TGTGCCACCAGTGGTTCAAAGGACAGGAACACCGGGGAGCTGTTTTTT	CATSGSKDRNTGELFF
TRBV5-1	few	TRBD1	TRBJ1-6	TGCGCCAGCAGCTTGCGGAGCCGGGACAGGGTGCGATCACCCCTCCACTTT	CASSLRSRDRVRSPLHF
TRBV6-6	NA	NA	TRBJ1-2	TGTGCCAGCAAGGGGGATGCTGGCTACACCTTC	CASKGDAGYTF